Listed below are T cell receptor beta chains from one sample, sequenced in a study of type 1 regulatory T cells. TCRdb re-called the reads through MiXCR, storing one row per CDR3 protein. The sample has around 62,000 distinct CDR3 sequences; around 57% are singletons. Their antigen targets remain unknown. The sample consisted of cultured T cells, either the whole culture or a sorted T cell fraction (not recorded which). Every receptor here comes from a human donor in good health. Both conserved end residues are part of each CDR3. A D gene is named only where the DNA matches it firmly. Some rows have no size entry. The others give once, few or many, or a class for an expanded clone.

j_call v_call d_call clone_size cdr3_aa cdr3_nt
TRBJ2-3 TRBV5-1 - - CASSLRELGTDTQYF TGCGCCAGCAGCTTGCGGGAGCTGGGCACAGATACGCAGTATTTT
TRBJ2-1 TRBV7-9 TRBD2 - CASSPKVASGRNEQFF TGTGCCAGCAGCCCCAAGGTGGCTAGCGGGAGAAATGAGCAGTTCTTC
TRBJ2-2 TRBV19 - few CATDQVGTGELFF TGTGCCACGGACCAGGTCGGCACCGGGGAGCTGTTTTTT
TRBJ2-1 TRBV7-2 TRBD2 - CASSSSLAGGSYNEQFF TGTGCCAGCAGCTCCTCCTTAGCGGGAGGGTCCTACAATGAGCAGTTCTTC
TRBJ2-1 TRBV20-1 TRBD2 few CSARKTSGPGSYNEQFF TGCAGTGCCCGCAAGACTAGCGGACCTGGCTCCTACAATGAGCAGTTCTTC
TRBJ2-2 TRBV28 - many CASIGLASPGELFF TGTGCCAGCATTGGGTTAGCGTCCCCCGGGGAGCTGTTTTTT
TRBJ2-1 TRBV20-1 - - CSASGAEPRNEQFF TGCAGTGCTAGTGGCGCGGAACCTCGGAATGAGCAGTTCTTC
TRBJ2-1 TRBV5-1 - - CASSLVPSGEQFF TGCGCCAGCAGCTTGGTGCCTAGTGGTGAGCAGTTCTTC
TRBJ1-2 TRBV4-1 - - CASSPTGIVNYGYTF TGCGCCAGCAGCCCCACAGGGATAGTTAACTATGGCTACACCTTC
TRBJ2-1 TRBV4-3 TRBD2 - CASSQDLPSGSYNEQFF TGCGCCAGCAGCCAAGACTTGCCTAGCGGGAGCTACAATGAGCAGTTCTTC
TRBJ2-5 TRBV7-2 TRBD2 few CASSLVTSGNRRGAETQYF TGTGCCAGCAGCTTAGTCACTAGCGGAAACCGCCGGGGGGCAGAGACCCAGTACTTC
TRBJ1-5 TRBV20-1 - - CSTTPIENNQPQHF TGCAGTACCACTCCGATTGAGAACAATCAGCCCCAGCATTTT
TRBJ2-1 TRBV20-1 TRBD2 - CSAKKVSGSYNEQFF TGCAGTGCTAAGAAAGTCAGCGGGAGTTACAATGAGCAGTTCTTC
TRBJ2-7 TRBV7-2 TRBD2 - CASSPGLANYEQYF TGTGCCAGCAGCCCGGGACTAGCGAACTACGAGCAGTACTTC
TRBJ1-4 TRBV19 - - CASTGTATNEKLFF TGTGCCTCCACGGGTACCGCAACTAATGAAAAACTGTTTTTT
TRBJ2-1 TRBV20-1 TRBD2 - CSATWVAGGPSEQFF TGCAGTGCCACCTGGGTAGCGGGAGGGCCTAGTGAGCAGTTCTTC
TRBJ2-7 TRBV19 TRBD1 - CASSRGWTGAYEQYF TGTGCCAGTAGTCGGGGATGGACAGGAGCCTACGAGCAGTACTTC
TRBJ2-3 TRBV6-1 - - CASSDWDTQYF TGTGCCAGCAGTGATTGGGATACGCAGTATTTT
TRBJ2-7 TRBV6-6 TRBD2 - CASSYTPGLAGGPFPEQYF TGTGCCAGCAGTTACACACCGGGGCTAGCGGGAGGGCCGTTTCCCGAGCAGTACTTC
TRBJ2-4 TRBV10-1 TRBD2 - CASSDGLAGGLAKNIQYF TGCGCCAGCAGTGATGGACTAGCGGGAGGGTTAGCCAAAAACATTCAGTACTTC
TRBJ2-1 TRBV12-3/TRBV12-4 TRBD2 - CASSGMLGLAGYNEQFF TGTGCCAGCAGTGGGATGCTCGGACTAGCGGGGTACAATGAGCAGTTCTTC
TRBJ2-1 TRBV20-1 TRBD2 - CSARKGLAGDKNEQFF TGCAGTGCTAGAAAGGGACTAGCGGGAGATAAGAATGAGCAGTTCTTC
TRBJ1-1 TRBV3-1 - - CASSQRVAGNTEAFF TGTGCCAGCAGCCAACGTGTGGCGGGGAACACTGAAGCTTTCTTT
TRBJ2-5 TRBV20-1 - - CSASPLRRETQYF TGCAGTGCTAGTCCCTTGAGACGAGAGACCCAGTACTTC
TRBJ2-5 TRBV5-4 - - CASSLDGQSQETQYF TGTGCCAGCAGCTTGGATGGCCAATCCCAAGAGACCCAGTACTTC
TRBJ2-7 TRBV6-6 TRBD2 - CASRGASGRPRSDEQYF TGTGCCAGCAGAGGGGCTAGCGGACGACCTAGGAGCGACGAGCAGTACTTC
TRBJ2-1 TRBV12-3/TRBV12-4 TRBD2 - CASLGQGTSGSSYNEQFF TGTGCCAGCTTGGGACAGGGAACTAGCGGGAGCTCCTACAATGAGCAGTTCTTC
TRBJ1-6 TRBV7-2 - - CASSLVGSVNSPLHF TGTGCCAGCAGCTTAGTTGGCTCAGTGAATTCACCCCTCCACTTT
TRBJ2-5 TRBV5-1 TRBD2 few CASSIGLAPGETQYF TGCGCCAGCAGCATCGGACTAGCGCCAGGGGAGACCCAGTACTTC
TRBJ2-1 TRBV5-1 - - CASSLAPDSRDEQFF TGCGCCAGCAGCTTGGCCCCGGACTCTCGGGATGAGCAGTTCTTC
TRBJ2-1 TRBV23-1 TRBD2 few CASSQKLRRERMEAEQFF TGCGCCAGCAGTCAAAAACTAAGGCGGGAGCGGATGGAGGCTGAGCAGTTCTTC